The T cell receptor (beta chain) under discussion was sequenced for a study of blood T cell repertoires in COVID-19. Study-level background: Samples of COVID-19 (acute and convalescent) were obtained from the United States, Italy and Spain.

Individuals aged roughly 18 to 100 years were recruited from about two dozen US areas. Cohorts were based on clinical histories the participants reported. Per the original data handling: The authors estimated nucleated cell counts from reference gene primer amplification. Sequencing was performed with immunoSEQ multiplex PCR; in TCRdb, only in-frame clones are kept and a portion is missing. The DNA gave D and trimming, while V, J and clone size come from that table. Of about 81,000 clones detected, around 89% appear once; the ten largest clones hold 0.95% to 1.5%. The clonotype was recovered from a woman in her fifties or sixties with acute COVID-19. The sample comprised PBMCs or T cells enriched from blood (not recorded which).

The CDR3 coding sequence is TGCGCCAGCAGCCTTAATAGCGGGACAGATACGCAGTATTTT. It translates to CASSLNSGTDTQYF. This rearrangement joins TRBV4-1 to TRBJ2-3, with TRBD2 identical over 7 bases. The CDR3 sequence is 14 residues long. V was pared by 4 bases and J by 3 bases, with 4 bases of the junction left unmatched. Looked up from germline, CDR1 is MGHRA and CDR2 is YSYEKL.